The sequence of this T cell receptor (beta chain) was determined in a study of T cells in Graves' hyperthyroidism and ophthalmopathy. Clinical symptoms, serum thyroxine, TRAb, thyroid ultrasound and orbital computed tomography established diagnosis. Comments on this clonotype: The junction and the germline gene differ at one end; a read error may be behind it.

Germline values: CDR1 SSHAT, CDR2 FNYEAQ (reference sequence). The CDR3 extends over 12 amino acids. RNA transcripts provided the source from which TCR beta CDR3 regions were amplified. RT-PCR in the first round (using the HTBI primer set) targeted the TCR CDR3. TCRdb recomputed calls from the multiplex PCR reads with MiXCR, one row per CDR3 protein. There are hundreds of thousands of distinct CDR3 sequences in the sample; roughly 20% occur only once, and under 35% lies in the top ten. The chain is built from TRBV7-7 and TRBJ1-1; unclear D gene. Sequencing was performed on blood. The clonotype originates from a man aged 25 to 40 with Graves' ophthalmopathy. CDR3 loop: CASSLLGVLAFF. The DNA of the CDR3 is TGTGCTAGCAGCCTATTAGGAGTGTTGGCTTTCTTT.